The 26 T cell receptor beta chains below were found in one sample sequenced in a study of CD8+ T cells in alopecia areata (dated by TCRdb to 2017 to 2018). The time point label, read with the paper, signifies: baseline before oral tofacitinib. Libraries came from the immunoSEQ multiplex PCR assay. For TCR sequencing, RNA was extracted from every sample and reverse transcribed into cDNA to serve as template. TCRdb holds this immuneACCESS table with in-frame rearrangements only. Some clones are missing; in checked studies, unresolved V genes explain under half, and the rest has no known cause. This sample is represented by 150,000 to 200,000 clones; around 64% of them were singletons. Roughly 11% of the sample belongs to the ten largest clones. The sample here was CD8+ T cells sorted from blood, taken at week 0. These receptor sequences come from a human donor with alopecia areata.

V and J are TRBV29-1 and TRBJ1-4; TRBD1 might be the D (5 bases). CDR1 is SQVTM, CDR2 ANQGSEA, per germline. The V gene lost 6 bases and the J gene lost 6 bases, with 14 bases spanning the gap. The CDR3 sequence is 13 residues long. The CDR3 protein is CSVPDDSYEKLFF. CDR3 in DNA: TGCAGCGTCCCGGACGACAGCTATGAAAAACTGTTTTTT.

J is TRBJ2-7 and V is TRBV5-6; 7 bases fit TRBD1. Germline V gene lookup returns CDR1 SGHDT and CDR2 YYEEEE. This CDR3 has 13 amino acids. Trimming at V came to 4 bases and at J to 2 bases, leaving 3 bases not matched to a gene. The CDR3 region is CASSRTGPYEQYF. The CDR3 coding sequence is TGTGCCAGCAGCCGGACAGGCCCCTACGAGCAGTACTTC.

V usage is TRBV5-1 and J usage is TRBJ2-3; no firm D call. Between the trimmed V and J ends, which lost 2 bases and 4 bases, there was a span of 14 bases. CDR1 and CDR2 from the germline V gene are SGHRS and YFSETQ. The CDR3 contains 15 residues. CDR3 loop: CASSLPSEVPDTQYF. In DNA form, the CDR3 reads TGCGCCAGCAGCTTACCTAGTGAAGTCCCAGATACGCAGTATTTT.

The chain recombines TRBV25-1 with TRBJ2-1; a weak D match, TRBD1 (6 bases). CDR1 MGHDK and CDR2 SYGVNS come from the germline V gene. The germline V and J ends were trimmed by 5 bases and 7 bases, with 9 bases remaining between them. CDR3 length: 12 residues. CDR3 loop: CASSRTENEQFF. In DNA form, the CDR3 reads TGTGCCAGCAGTCGGACAGAGAATGAGCAGTTCTTC.

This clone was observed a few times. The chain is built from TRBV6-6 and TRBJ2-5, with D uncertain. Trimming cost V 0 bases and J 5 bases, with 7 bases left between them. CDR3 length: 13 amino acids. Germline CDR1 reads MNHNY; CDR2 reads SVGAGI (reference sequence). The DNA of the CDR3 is TGTGCCAGCAGTTACTCCCTGAGGGAGACCCAGTACTTC. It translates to CASSYSLRETQYF.

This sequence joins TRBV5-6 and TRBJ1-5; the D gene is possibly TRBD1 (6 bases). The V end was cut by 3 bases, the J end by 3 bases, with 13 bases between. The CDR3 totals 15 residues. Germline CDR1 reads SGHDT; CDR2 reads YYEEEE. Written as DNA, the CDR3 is TGTGCCAGCAGCTACGGAACAGGGCACAATCAGCCCCAGCATTTT. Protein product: CASSYGTGHNQPQHF.

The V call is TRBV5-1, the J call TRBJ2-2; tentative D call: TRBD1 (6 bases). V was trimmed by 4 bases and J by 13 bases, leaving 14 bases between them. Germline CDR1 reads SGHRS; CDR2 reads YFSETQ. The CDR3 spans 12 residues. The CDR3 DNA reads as TGCGCCAGCAGCCCAGATGGGGGCGGGCTGTTTTTT. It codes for CASSPDGGGLFF.

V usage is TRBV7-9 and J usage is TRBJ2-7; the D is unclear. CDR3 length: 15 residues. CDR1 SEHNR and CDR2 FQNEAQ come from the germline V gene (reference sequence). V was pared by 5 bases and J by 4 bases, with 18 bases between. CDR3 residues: CASSPFSSGWYEQYF. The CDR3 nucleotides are TGTGCCAGCAGCCCTTTTTCATCCGGTTGGTACGAGCAGTACTTC.

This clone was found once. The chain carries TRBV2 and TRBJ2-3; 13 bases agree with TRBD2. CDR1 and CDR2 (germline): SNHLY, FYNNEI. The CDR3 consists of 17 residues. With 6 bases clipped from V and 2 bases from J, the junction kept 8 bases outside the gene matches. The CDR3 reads CASSRTSGGGSTDTQYF. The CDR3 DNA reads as TGTGCCAGCAGCAGAACTAGCGGGGGGGGCTCCACAGATACGCAGTATTTT.

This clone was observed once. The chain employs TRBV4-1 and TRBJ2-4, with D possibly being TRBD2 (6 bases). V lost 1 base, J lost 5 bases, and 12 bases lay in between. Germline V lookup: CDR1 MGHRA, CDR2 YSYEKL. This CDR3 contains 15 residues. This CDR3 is CASSQVGLPENIQYF. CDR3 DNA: TGCGCCAGCAGCCAAGTAGGACTACCCGAAAACATTCAGTACTTC.

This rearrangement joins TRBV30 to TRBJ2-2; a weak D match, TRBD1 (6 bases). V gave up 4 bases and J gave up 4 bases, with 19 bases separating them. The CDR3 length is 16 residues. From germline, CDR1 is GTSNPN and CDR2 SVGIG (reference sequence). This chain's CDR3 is CAWTKQGGGVTGELFF. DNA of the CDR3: TGTGCCTGGACGAAGCAAGGGGGTGGGGTCACCGGGGAGCTGTTTTTT.

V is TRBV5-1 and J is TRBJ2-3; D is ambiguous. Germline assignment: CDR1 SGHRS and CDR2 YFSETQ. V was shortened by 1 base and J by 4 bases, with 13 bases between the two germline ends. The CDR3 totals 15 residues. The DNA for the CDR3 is TGCGCCAGCAGCTTGCCTTTTCCGGCCCCAGATACGCAGTATTTT. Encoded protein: CASSLPFPAPDTQYF. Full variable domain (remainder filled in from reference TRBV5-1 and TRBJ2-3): KAGVTQTPRYLIKTRGQQVTLSCSPISGHRSVSWYQQTPGQGLQFLFEYFSETQRNKGNFPGRFSGRQFSNSRSEMNVSTLELGDSALYLCASSLPFPAPDTQYFGPGTRLTVL.

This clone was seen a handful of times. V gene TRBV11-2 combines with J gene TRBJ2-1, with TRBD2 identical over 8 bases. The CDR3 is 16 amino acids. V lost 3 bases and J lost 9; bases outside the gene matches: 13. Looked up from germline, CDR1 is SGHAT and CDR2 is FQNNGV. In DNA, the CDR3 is TGTGCCAGCAGCTTCGGGACTAGTTCAAGACGCGGTGAGCAGTTCTTC. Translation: CASSFGTSSRRGEQFF.

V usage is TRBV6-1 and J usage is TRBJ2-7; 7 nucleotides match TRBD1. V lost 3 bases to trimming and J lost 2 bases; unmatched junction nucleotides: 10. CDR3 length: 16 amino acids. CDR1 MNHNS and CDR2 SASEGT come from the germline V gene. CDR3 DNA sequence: TGTGCCAGCAGTGACTTCTGGGGCAGGGGGACCTACGAGCAGTACTTC. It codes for CASSDFWGRGTYEQYF.

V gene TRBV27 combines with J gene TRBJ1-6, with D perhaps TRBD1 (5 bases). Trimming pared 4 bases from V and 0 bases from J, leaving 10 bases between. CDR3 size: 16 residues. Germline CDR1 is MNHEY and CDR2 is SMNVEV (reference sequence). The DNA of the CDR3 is TGTGCCAGCAGTTCGGGGCAGAGCTCCTATAATTCACCCCTCCACTTT. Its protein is CASSSGQSSYNSPLHF.

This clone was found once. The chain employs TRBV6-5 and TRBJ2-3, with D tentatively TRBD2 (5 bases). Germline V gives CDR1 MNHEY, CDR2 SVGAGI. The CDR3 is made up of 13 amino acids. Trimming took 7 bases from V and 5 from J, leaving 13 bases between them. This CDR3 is CASTPSRGDTQYF. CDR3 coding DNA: TGTGCCAGCACTCCAAGTCGGGGAGATACGCAGTATTTT.

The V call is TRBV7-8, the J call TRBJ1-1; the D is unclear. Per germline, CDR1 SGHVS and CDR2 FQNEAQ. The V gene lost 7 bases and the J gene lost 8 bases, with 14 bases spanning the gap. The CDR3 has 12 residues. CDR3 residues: CASTNKKVEAFF. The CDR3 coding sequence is TGTGCCAGCACCAATAAAAAGGTCGAAGCTTTCTTT.

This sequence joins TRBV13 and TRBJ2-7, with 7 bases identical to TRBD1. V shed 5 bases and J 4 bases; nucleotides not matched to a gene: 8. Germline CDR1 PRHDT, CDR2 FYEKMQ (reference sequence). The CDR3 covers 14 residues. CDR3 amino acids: CASSPYRDRYEQYF. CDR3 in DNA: TGTGCCAGCAGCCCATACCGGGACAGATACGAGCAGTACTTC.

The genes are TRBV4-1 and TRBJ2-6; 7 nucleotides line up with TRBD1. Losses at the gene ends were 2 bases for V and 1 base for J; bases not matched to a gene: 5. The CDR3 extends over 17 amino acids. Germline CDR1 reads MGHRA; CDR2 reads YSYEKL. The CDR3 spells CASSQHTTGSGANVLTF. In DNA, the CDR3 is TGCGCCAGCAGCCAACACACGACAGGGTCTGGGGCCAACGTCCTGACTTTC.

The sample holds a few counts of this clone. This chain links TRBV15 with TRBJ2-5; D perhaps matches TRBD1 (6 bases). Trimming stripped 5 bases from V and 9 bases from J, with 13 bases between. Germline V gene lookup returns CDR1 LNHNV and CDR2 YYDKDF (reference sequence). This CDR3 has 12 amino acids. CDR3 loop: CATSWGPGAQYF. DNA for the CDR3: TGTGCCACCAGCTGGGGGCCCGGAGCCCAGTACTTC.

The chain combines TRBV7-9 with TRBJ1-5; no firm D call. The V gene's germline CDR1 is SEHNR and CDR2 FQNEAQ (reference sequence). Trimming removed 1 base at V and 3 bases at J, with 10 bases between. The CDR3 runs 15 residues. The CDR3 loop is CASSLGGRYNQPQHF. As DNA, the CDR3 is TGTGCCAGCAGCTTAGGCGGGCGTTACAATCAGCCCCAGCATTTT.

As DNA, the CDR3 is TGCGCCAGCAGCGGAGGGACATCTAACACCGGGGAGCTGTTTTTT. It codes for CASSGGTSNTGELFF. The chain uses TRBV5-1 and TRBJ2-2; possibly TRBD1 or TRBD2 for D (6 bases each). Trimming left V 4 bases short and J 2 bases short, with 12 bases between. Looked up from germline, CDR1 is SGHRS and CDR2 is YFSETQ. The CDR3 totals 15 residues. Based on the CDR3 plus reference TRBV5-1 and TRBJ2-2, the full variable domain is KAGVTQTPRYLIKTRGQQVTLSCSPISGHRSVSWYQQTPGQGLQFLFEYFSETQRNKGNFPGRFSGRQFSNSRSEMNVSTLELGDSALYLCASSGGTSNTGELFFGEGSRLTVL.

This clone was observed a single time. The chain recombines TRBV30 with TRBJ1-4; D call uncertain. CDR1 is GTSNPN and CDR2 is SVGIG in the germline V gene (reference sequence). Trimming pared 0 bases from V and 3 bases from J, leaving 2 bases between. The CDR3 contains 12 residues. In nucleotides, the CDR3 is TGTGCCTGGAGTGTGGCTAATGAAAAACTGTTTTTT. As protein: CAWSVANEKLFF.

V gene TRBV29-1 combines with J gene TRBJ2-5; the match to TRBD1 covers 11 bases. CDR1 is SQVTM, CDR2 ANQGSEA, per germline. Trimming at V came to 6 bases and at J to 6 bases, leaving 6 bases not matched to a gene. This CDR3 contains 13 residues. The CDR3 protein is CSVEDRGQKTQYF. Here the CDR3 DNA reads TGCAGCGTAGAGGACAGGGGGCAAAAGACCCAGTACTTC.

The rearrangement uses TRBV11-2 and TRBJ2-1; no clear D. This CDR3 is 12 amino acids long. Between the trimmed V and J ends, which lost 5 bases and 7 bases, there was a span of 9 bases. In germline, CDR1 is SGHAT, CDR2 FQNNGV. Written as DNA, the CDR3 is TGTGCCAGCAGCCCGAGCAGGAATGAGCAGTTCTTC. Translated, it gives CASSPSRNEQFF.

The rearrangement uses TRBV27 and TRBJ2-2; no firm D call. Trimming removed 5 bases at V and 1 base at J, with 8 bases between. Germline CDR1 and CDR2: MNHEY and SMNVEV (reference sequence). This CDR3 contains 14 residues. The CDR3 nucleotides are TGTGCCAGCAGTCCCTCACAGAACACCGGGGAGCTGTTTTTT. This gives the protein CASSPSQNTGELFF.